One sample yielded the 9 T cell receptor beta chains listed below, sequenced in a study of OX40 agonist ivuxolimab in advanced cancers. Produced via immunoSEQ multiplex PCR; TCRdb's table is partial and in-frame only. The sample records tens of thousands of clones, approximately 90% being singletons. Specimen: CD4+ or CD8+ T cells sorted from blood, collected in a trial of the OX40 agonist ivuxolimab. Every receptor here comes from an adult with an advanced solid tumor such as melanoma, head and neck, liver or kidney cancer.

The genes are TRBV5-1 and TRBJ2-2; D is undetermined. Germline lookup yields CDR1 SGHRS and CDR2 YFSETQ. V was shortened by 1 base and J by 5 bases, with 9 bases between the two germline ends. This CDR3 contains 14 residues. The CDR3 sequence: CASSLTVNTGELFF. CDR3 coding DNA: TGCGCCAGCAGCTTGACGGTCAATACCGGGGAGCTGTTTTTT.

The CDR3 DNA is TGTGCCAGCAGCCAAGAGGTGGGGCAGAAGATGGGCTACACCTTC. As protein: CASSQEVGQKMGYTF. The chain links TRBV4-2 to TRBJ1-2; the D gene is possibly TRBD1 (5 bases). The CDR3 covers 15 residues. V was shortened by 0 bases and J by 8 bases, with 16 bases between the two germline ends. Germline V lookup: CDR1 LGHNA, CDR2 YNFKEQ.

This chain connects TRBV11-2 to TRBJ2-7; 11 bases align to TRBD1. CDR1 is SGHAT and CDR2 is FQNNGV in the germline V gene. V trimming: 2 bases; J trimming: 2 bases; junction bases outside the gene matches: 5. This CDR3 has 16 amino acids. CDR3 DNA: TGTGCCAGCAGCTTATCCGGGACAGGGGGGACCTACGAGCAGTACTTC. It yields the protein CASSLSGTGGTYEQYF.

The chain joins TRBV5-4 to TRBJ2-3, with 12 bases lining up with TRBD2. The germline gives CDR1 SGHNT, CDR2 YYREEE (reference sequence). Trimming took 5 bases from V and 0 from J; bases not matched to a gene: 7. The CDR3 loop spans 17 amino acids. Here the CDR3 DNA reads TGTGCCAGCAGGTTGACTAGCGGGGGAACTAGCACAGATACGCAGTATTTT. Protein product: CASRLTSGGTSTDTQYF.

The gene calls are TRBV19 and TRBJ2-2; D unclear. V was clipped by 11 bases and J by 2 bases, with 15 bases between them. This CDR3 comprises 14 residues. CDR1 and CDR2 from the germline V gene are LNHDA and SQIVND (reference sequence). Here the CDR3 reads CAGSPNLNTGELFF. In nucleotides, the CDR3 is TGTGCCGGCAGCCCCAATTTAAACACCGGGGAGCTGTTTTTT. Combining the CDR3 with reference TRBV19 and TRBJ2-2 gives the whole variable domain DGGITQSPKYLFRKEGQNVTLSCEQNLNHDAMYWYRQDPGQGLRLIYYSQIVNDFQKGDIAEGYSVSREKKESFPLTVTSAQKNPTAFYLCAGSPNLNTGELFFGEGSRLTVL.

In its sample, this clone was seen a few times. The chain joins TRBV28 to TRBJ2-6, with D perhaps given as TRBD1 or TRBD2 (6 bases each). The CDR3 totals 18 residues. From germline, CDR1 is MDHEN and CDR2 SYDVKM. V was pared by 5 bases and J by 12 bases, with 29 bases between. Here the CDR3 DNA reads TGTGCCAGCAGTCCGCCCGGGGGCGGAATAGAAAGAAGGGTCGTCCTGACTTTC. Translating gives CASSPPGGGIERRVVLTF.

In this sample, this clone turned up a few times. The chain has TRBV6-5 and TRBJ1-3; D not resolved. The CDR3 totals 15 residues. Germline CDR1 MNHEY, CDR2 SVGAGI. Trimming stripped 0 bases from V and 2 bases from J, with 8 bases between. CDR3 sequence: CASSYSLVAGNTIYF. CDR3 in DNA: TGTGCCAGCAGTTACTCGTTGGTTGCTGGAAACACCATATATTTT.

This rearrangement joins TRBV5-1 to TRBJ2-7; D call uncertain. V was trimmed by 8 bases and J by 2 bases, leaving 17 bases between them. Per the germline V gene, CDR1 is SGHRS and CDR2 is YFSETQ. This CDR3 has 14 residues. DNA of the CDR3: TGCGCCAGTAAGGAAGCAACAGATACCTACGAGCAGTACTTC. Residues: CASKEATDTYEQYF.

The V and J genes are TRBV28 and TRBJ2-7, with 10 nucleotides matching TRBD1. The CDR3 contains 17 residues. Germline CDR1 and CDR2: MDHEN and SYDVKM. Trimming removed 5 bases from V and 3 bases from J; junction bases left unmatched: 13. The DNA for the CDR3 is TGTGCCAGCAGTCCCGGACAGGGGGTCCCAAATGGCTACGAGCAGTACTTC. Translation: CASSPGQGVPNGYEQYF. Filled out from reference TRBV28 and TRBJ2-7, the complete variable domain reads DVKVTQSSRYLVKRTGEKVFLECVQDMDHENMFWYRQDPGLGLRLIYFSYDVKMKEKGDIPEGYSVSREKKERFSLILESASTNQTSMYLCASSPGQGVPNGYEQYFGPGTRLTVT.